The present TCR beta chain was sequenced within a study of response to subunit inactivated influenza vaccine. MiXCR was run by TCRdb on the RT-PCR reads, yielding one entry per CDR3 protein. The top ten hold roughly 10% of the sample, which has 500,000 to 600,000 distinct CDR3 sequences, approximately 12% seen once. Germline V gives CDR1 SGHRS, CDR2 YFSETQ. The ends lost 4 bases at V and 6 bases at J; junction bases unmatched: 9. This CDR3 is built from 16 residues. Regarding the study as a whole: Seasonal influenza vaccination, on each occasion, was suggested by the authors to recruit few new T cells.

As concerns this clonotype: Its antigen is not known.

This receptor was taken from a man aged 50-60 years who received an inactivated influenza vaccine. The chain employs TRBV5-1 and TRBJ2-1, with 11 bases matching TRBD2. Sequencing was performed on PBMCs from blood, taken on the day of vaccination. The CDR3 nucleotides are TGCGCCAGCAGCCTACCGGGACTAGCGGTGATCAATGAGCAGTTCTTC. Protein: CASSLPGLAVINEQFF. Complete variable domain (other parts from reference TRBV5-1 and TRBJ2-1): KAGVTQTPRYLIKTRGQQVTLSCSPISGHRSVSWYQQTPGQGLQFLFEYFSETQRNKGNFPGRFSGRQFSNSRSEMNVSTLELGDSALYLCASSLPGLAVINEQFFGPGTRLTVL.